Listed below are T cell receptor beta chains from one sample, sequenced in a study of blood T cell repertoires in COVID-19. TCRdb keeps only in-frame clones here, not all; method: immunoSEQ multiplex PCR. This sample yields about 150,000 clones, of which around 74% are seen a single time; about 3.8% belongs to the top ten. The sample taken for sequencing was peripheral blood. Every receptor here comes from an elderly woman with acute or convalescent COVID-19. The CDR3 runs from the conserved cysteine through the conserved F or W. D genes are given only for firm matches. Rows give clone size only sometimes, using once, few, many, or a class for an expanded clone.

.,TRBD1,TRBV2,TRBJ2-7,CASRRTGSDEQYF,TGTGCCAGCCGAAGGACAGGGAGCGACGAGCAGTACTTC
.,.,TRBV6-5,TRBJ1-1,CASSYSSKRDTEAFF,TGTGCCAGCAGTTACTCGAGTAAGAGGGATACTGAAGCTTTCTTT
.,TRBD2,TRBV7-8,TRBJ2-5,CASSLTSGGWETQYF,TGTGCCAGCAGCCTCACTAGCGGGGGGTGGGAGACCCAGTACTTC
.,.,TRBV18,TRBJ2-3,CASSGRGRDTQYF,TGTGCCAGCTCAGGCCGGGGTAGGGATACGCAGTATTTT
few,.,TRBV7-2,TRBJ1-3,CASLLGGVGGGNTIYF,TGTGCCAGCCTCCTTGGGGGGGTCGGGGGCGGAAACACCATATATTTT
once,TRBD1,TRBV9,TRBJ2-7,CASGPTGTAASYEQYF,TGTGCCAGCGGACCGACCGGGACAGCTGCCTCCTACGAGCAGTACTTC
.,TRBD1,TRBV7-9,TRBJ1-1,CASIGGLGFYTEAFF,TGTGCCAGCATAGGGGGCCTCGGGTTTTACACTGAAGCTTTCTTT
.,TRBD1,TRBV7-8,TRBJ2-3,CASGTVSADTQYF,TGTGCCAGCGGGACAGTTTCTGCAGATACGCAGTATTTT
.,.,TRBV18,TRBJ2-5,CASSPLEGIASETQYF,TGTGCCAGCTCACCACTCGAAGGTATAGCGTCCGAGACCCAGTACTTC
.,TRBD1,TRBV7-2,TRBJ1-2,CASSTGQGARGYTF,TGTGCCAGCAGCACAGGACAGGGGGCGCGGGGCTACACCTTC
.,TRBD1,TRBV3-1/TRBV3-2,TRBJ1-4,CASSPTGQGYEKLFF,TGTGCCAGCAGCCCAACGGGACAGGGTTATGAAAAACTGTTTTTT
once,.,TRBV5-5,TRBJ2-5,CASSATGNQETQYF,TGTGCCAGCAGCGCTACAGGGAATCAAGAGACCCAGTACTTC
.,.,TRBV9,TRBJ2-2,CASSVQGNTGELFF,TGTGCCAGCAGCGTCCAGGGGAACACCGGGGAGCTGTTTTTT
few,.,TRBV7-9,TRBJ1-2,CASSSSWTANYGYTF,TGTGCCAGCAGCTCATCATGGACAGCGAATTATGGCTACACCTTC
.,.,TRBV7-2,TRBJ2-2,CASSPRRGHGELFF,TGTGCCAGCAGCCCTAGGCGGGGGCACGGGGAGCTGTTTTTT
.,.,TRBV7-2,TRBJ1-1,CASSLNRANTEAFF,TGTGCCAGCAGCCTGAACAGGGCTAACACTGAAGCTTTCTTT
once,.,TRBV2,TRBJ2-2,CASKEGTPNTGELFF,TGTGCCAGCAAAGAGGGGACACCGAACACCGGGGAGCTGTTTTTT
.,.,TRBV27,TRBJ1-5,CASSLAGVSQPQHF,TGTGCCAGCAGTTTAGCAGGGGTAAGTCAGCCCCAGCATTTT
.,TRBD2,TRBV5-1,TRBJ2-1,CASRLAGGNEQFF,TGCGCCAGCAGACTAGCGGGAGGGAATGAGCAGTTCTTC
.,.,TRBV3-1/TRBV3-2,TRBJ2-3,CASSQDYTDTQYF,TGTGCCAGCAGCCAAGACTACACAGATACGCAGTATTTT
.,TRBD1,TRBV19,TRBJ1-2,CASSLKGQAPGIRYGYTF,TGTGCCAGTAGTCTCAAGGGACAGGCTCCGGGCATACGCTATGGCTACACCTTC
.,TRBD2,TRBV7-9,TRBJ2-7,CASSLFPSGSYEQYF,TGTGCCAGCAGCTTATTTCCTAGCGGGAGCTACGAGCAGTACTTC
.,TRBD2,TRBV15,TRBJ2-5,CATSRDGGGEETQYF,TGTGCCACCAGCAGAGATGGCGGGGGTGAAGAGACCCAGTACTTC
.,.,TRBV5-1,TRBJ1-1,CASSPMAGKNTEAFF,TGCGCCAGCAGCCCTATGGCCGGGAAGAACACTGAAGCTTTCTTT
.,TRBD2,TRBV25-1,TRBJ2-1,CASSDPAGTSGPYNEQFF,TGTGCCAGCAGTGATCCCGCCGGGACTAGCGGGCCATACAATGAGCAGTTCTTC
.,.,TRBV5-8,TRBJ2-1,CASSWIRQGIGFGGLDEQFF,TGTGCCAGCAGCTGGATTCGACAGGGTATCGGGTTCGGGGGTTTGGATGAGCAGTTCTTC
.,.,TRBV3-1/TRBV3-2,TRBJ2-2,CASSQEGSTGELFF,TGTGCCAGCAGCCAAGAAGGGAGCACCGGGGAGCTGTTTTTT
.,.,TRBV3-1/TRBV3-2,TRBJ1-4,CASSRGELATNEKLFF,TGTGCCAGCAGCCGGGGGGAGCTCGCAACTAATGAAAAACTGTTTTTT
.,.,TRBV4-2,TRBJ2-3,CASSQSHSDTQYF,TGTGCCAGCAGCCAGTCGCACTCGGATACGCAGTATTTT
once,TRBD1,TRBV18,TRBJ1-6,CASSPGTANSPLHF,TGTGCCAGCTCACCCGGGACAGCTAATTCACCCCTCCACTTT
few,.,TRBV18,TRBJ2-1,CASSPNSNEQFF,TGTGCCAGCTCACCAAATAGCAATGAGCAGTTCTTC
few,.,TRBV16,TRBJ1-1,CASSQFSGNTEAFF,TGTGCCAGCAGCCAATTTTCAGGGAACACTGAAGCTTTCTTT
once,.,TRBV12-1,TRBJ2-2,CASSFALVKAPGELFF,TGTGCCAGCAGCTTTGCCCTCGTGAAAGCCCCCGGGGAGCTGTTTTTT
.,TRBD1,TRBV5-1,TRBJ2-2,CASSPDRTGVVSGELFF,TGCGCCAGCAGCCCGGATCGGACAGGGGTAGTATCCGGGGAGCTGTTTTTT
few,.,TRBV3-1/TRBV3-2,TRBJ2-7,CASSQVIRQSSYEQYF,TGTGCCAGCAGCCAAGTTATCCGACAGAGCTCCTACGAGCAGTACTTC
few,.,TRBV6-6,TRBJ1-1,CASRLNTEAFF,TGTGCCAGCAGGTTAAATACTGAAGCTTTCTTT
.,.,TRBV19,TRBJ1-5,CASSIVQGLGNQPQHF,TGTGCCAGTAGTATAGTCCAGGGTTTGGGCAATCAGCCCCAGCATTTT
once,.,TRBV30,TRBJ1-3,CAQDRSSGNTIYF,TGTGCCCAAGACAGGAGCTCTGGAAACACCATATATTTT
.,TRBD1,TRBV16,TRBJ1-4,CASNQGAREKLFF,TGTGCCAGCAACCAGGGGGCGCGCGAAAAACTGTTTTTT
.,TRBD1,TRBV6-5,TRBJ1-2,CASSQAGQGFGYTF,TGTGCCAGCAGCCAGGCCGGACAGGGGTTTGGCTACACCTTC
.,.,TRBV7-9,TRBJ2-3,CASSPTDTQYF,TGTGCCAGCAGCCCTACGGATACGCAGTATTTT
.,.,TRBV7-9,TRBJ2-7,CASSFEQVVAYEQYF,TGTGCCAGCAGCTTTGAGCAGGTGGTTGCCTACGAGCAGTACTTC
once,TRBD1,TRBV6-6,TRBJ1-5,CASSRTGDFRNQPQHF,TGTGCCAGCAGTCGGACAGGGGATTTTCGCAATCAGCCCCAGCATTTT
.,.,TRBV2,TRBJ2-6,CASSERGAGANVLTF,TGTGCCAGCAGTGAAAGGGGTGCAGGGGCCAACGTCCTGACTTTC
.,.,TRBV9,TRBJ1-1,CASSVAPGFNTEAFF,TGTGCCAGCAGCGTAGCCCCGGGGTTTAACACTGAAGCTTTCTTT
.,TRBD2,TRBV18,TRBJ2-3,CASSPPRISGSLQDTQYF,TGTGCCAGCTCACCACCCCGTATCAGCGGGAGTTTGCAAGATACGCAGTATTTT
.,.,TRBV7-3,TRBJ2-3,CASSADWADTQYF,TGTGCCAGCAGCGCGGACTGGGCAGATACGCAGTATTTT
few,.,TRBV6-6,TRBJ2-2,CASGPEAKNTGELFF,TGTGCCAGCGGTCCAGAGGCAAAGAACACCGGGGAGCTGTTTTTT
.,.,TRBV5-1,TRBJ2-3,CASSSGINTQYF,TGCGCCAGCAGTTCCGGGATCAATACGCAGTATTTT
few,.,TRBV12-3/TRBV12-4,TRBJ1-4,CASSFGEKLFF,TGTGCCAGCAGTTTCGGTGAAAAACTGTTTTTT
.,TRBD1,TRBV7-8,TRBJ2-3,CASSLARGPHDTQYF,TGTGCCAGCAGCTTAGCGAGGGGGCCTCACGATACGCAGTATTTT
.,.,TRBV29-1,TRBJ2-7,CSVFGLSREQYF,TGCAGCGTCTTCGGACTATCCCGCGAGCAGTACTTC
once,.,TRBV18,TRBJ2-7,CASSLGVAYEQYF,TGTGCCAGCTCACTCGGGGTCGCCTACGAGCAGTACTTC
.,TRBD1,TRBV7-6,TRBJ1-3,CASSLNHRGQLGNTIYF,TGTGCCAGCAGCTTAAACCACAGGGGGCAACTCGGAAACACCATATATTTT
.,.,TRBV12-3/TRBV12-4,TRBJ2-1,CASSFTGFSEQFF,TGTGCCAGCAGTTTCACAGGGTTCTCTGAGCAGTTCTTC
.,.,TRBV2,TRBJ1-5,CASSGGGGNQPQHF,TGTGCCAGCAGTGGGGGCGGCGGCAATCAGCCCCAGCATTTT